Listed here is a single T cell receptor (beta chain). No antigen is known for it. V dropped 6 bases and J dropped 9 bases, with 17 bases sitting between them. Germline lookup yields CDR1 MNHEY and CDR2 SVGAGI. The CDR3 has 13 residues. Time point here: week 5, during vaccination. It was 300 ug of mutant IDH1 20-mer peptide that made up each vaccine dose, given with topical imiquimod. The data belong to a study of a mutant IDH1 vaccine in newly diagnosed glioma. Study details: Eight vaccinations went to patients in weeks 1, 3, 5, 7, 11, 15, 19, 23. Former treatment meant radiotherapy, temozolomide, or both; the majority had gotten both.

Measured with immunoSEQ multiplex PCR; TCRdb has only the in-frame clones, and not every one. The top ten clones hold 3.1% of a sample with around 56,000 clones, approximately 80% of them seen once. Sequencing used PBMCs, obtained from a glioma patient whose treatment included an IDH1 peptide vaccine. The clonotype comes from a woman under 30 with glioma. Some clones in this sample may be carry-over from other donors' samples. The V and J genes are TRBV6-5 and TRBJ1-1; D might be TRBD1 (5 bases). For the CDR3, the DNA is TGTGCCAGCAGCTTCGGACGGCCGGGGCAAGCTTTCTTT. Its translation is CASSFGRPGQAFF.